The next 18 T cell receptor beta chains were all read from a single sample in a study of shared clonotypes between healthy human individuals. Assay used: immunoSEQ multiplex PCR; TCRdb lists only in-frame clones, some missing. This sample yields about 560,000 clones, of which around 76% are seen a single time; 9.5% to 15% belongs to the top ten. Sequenced input: PBMCs. The source is a middle-aged woman in good health. Some clones in this sample may be carry-over from other donors' samples.

The chain is built from TRBV6-1 and TRBJ1-2, with D unclear. V lost 6 bases, J lost 2 bases, and 16 bases lay in between. Germline CDR1 MNHNS, CDR2 SASEGT. This CDR3 is built from 15 residues. CDR3 region: CASRRTEKLNYGYTF. CDR3 in DNA: TGTGCCAGCAGGAGAACAGAAAAGTTGAACTATGGCTACACCTTC.

The CDR3 loop reads CASSRPGGETQYF. CDR3 nucleotide sequence: TGTGCCAGCAGTCGGCCAGGGGGAGAGACCCAGTACTTC. The chain recombines TRBV28 with TRBJ2-5; 7 nucleotides align to TRBD1. CDR1 is MDHEN and CDR2 is SYDVKM in the germline V gene. The CDR3 length is 13 residues. V was pared by 5 bases and J by 4 bases, with 4 bases of the junction left unmatched.

The J gene is TRBJ2-5, the V gene TRBV29-1; 8 nucleotides match TRBD2. The DNA end is more similar to TRBJ2-7, so the J call may be wrong. The CDR3 length is 14 residues. Germline values: CDR1 SQVTM, CDR2 ANQGSEA. The CDR3 coding sequence is TGCAGCGTTGAAGAGCGCAGCGGGAGTTACGAGCAGTACTTC. It translates to CSVEERSGSYEQYF.

This chain connects TRBV27 to TRBJ2-5, with a tentative D call TRBD1 (5 bases). The CDR3 has 13 amino acids. V was cut by 4 bases and J by 3 bases, with 9 bases left in between. CDR1 MNHEY and CDR2 SMNVEV come from the germline V gene (reference sequence). CDR3 in amino acids: CASSWGSEETQYF. For the CDR3, the DNA is TGTGCCAGCAGTTGGGGCAGTGAAGAGACCCAGTACTTC.

The chain is built from TRBV28 and TRBJ2-1; D is perhaps TRBD2 (6 bases). Trimming left V 6 bases short and J 8 bases short, with 20 bases between. This CDR3 is 15 amino acids long. In germline, CDR1 is MDHEN, CDR2 SYDVKM. The CDR3 here is CASSPGTGPEHEQFF. CDR3 coding DNA: TGTGCCAGCAGCCCTGGGACTGGCCCTGAACATGAGCAGTTCTTC.

This chain's CDR3 is CASSQEAGNIYGYTF. CDR3 DNA: TGTGCCAGCAGCCAAGAGGCAGGTAATATCTATGGCTACACCTTC. This chain uses TRBV4-2 with TRBJ1-2, with unresolved D. Germline V lookup: CDR1 LGHNA, CDR2 YNFKEQ. The CDR3 length is 15 residues. The germline V and J ends were trimmed by 0 bases and 4 bases, with 12 bases remaining between them.

The chain uses TRBV5-6 and TRBJ2-5, with D perhaps TRBD1 (6 bases). The DNA end is more similar to TRBJ2-7, so the J call may be wrong. The CDR3 has 14 amino acids. The germline V gene has CDR1 SGHDT and CDR2 YYEEEE. CDR3 sequence: CASSLQGLSHEQYF. In nucleotides, the CDR3 is TGTGCCAGCAGCTTGCAGGGGTTGAGCCACGAGCAGTACTTC.

The chain combines TRBV28 with TRBJ1-2; D is unclear. V lost 8 bases to trimming and J lost 4 bases, with 17 bases between them. The CDR3 loop spans 14 amino acids. CDR1 is MDHEN and CDR2 is SYDVKM in the germline V gene. CDR3 amino acids: CASESGQRAYGYTF. The DNA of the CDR3 is TGTGCCAGCGAATCGGGTCAGAGGGCCTATGGCTACACCTTC.

V gene TRBV5-1 combines with J gene TRBJ2-3; 7 bases line up with TRBD2. V lost 4 bases, J lost 6 bases, and 8 bases stayed unmatched. This CDR3 region has 14 residues. CDR1 SGHRS and CDR2 YFSETQ come from the germline V gene. CDR3 sequence (DNA): TGCGCCAGCAGCCCCGGACGGGGGGTTGATACGCAGTATTTT. Protein: CASSPGRGVDTQYF.

CDR3 in amino acids: CASSLRLAGDGTDTQYF. CDR3 nucleotides: TGTGCCAGCAGTTTAAGACTAGCGGGAGACGGCACAGATACGCAGTATTTT. V gene TRBV28 combines with J gene TRBJ2-3; 12 bases are a match to TRBD2. The CDR3 is 17 residues long. With 2 bases clipped from V and 1 base from J, the junction kept 4 bases outside the gene matches. Germline V gives CDR1 MDHEN, CDR2 SYDVKM.

The V gene is TRBV27, the J gene TRBJ1-1; no reliable D call. The V end was cut by 7 bases, the J end by 3 bases, with 12 bases between. Germline V gives CDR1 MNHEY, CDR2 SMNVEV (reference sequence). There are 13 residues in the CDR3. CDR3 in DNA: TGTGCCAGCAAACTCGGACGGGACACTGAAGCTTTCTTT. Protein product: CASKLGRDTEAFF.

This rearrangement joins TRBV27 to TRBJ2-2; D is possibly TRBD2 (5 bases). Per germline, CDR1 MNHEY and CDR2 SMNVEV (reference sequence). With 2 bases removed from V and 10 bases from J, the gap between germline ends came to 20 bases. This CDR3 is 16 amino acids long. The DNA of the CDR3 is TGTGCCAGCAGTTTAGGTCGGATCGGGTCCCTAGCGGAGCTGTTTTTT. Its translation: CASSLGRIGSLAELFF.

The genes are TRBV5-8 and TRBJ2-3; TRBD2 matches 10 bases. Germline trimming cut 0 bases from V and 5 bases from J; bases unmatched to any gene: 9. Germline V gives CDR1 SGHTS, CDR2 YDEGEE. The CDR3 is 17 residues long. CDR3 DNA sequence: TGTGCCAGCAGCTTGGCCGGGAGAGCGGGAGGGCGAGATACGCAGTATTTT. Its translation is CASSLAGRAGGRDTQYF.

In this sample, this clone turned up once. This chain links TRBV7-9 with TRBJ2-7; 12 bases match TRBD2. The CDR3 is 17 amino acids. Unmatched junction bases numbered 12, after V lost 5 bases and J lost 4 bases. The germline gives CDR1 SEHNR, CDR2 FQNEAQ (reference sequence). CDR3: CASSRTSGATWIYEQYF. CDR3 nucleotide sequence: TGTGCCAGCAGCAGGACTAGCGGGGCCACCTGGATTTACGAGCAGTACTTC.

The chain links TRBV10-1 to TRBJ2-7, with 10 nucleotides matching TRBD1. CDR3 length: 15 amino acids. Trimming took 4 bases from V and 1 from J; bases not matched to a gene: 4. The V gene's germline CDR1 is WNHNN and CDR2 SYGVQD (reference sequence). The CDR3 DNA is TGCGCCAGCAGTGCCACGGGACAGGGGTCCTACGAGCAGTACTTC. Its translation is CASSATGQGSYEQYF.

V and J are TRBV28 and TRBJ1-5, with 7 bases lining up with TRBD1. V lost 0 bases to trimming and J lost 4 bases; unmatched junction nucleotides: 3. The germline V gene encodes CDR1 MDHEN and CDR2 SYDVKM. The CDR3 spans 15 residues. DNA for the CDR3: TGTGCCAGCAGTTTATGGGACAGGAGGAATCAGCCCCAGCATTTT. Its translation: CASSLWDRRNQPQHF.

The chain recombines TRBV6-1 with TRBJ2-3; D not resolved. The CDR3 is made up of 16 amino acids. CDR1 is MNHNS and CDR2 is SASEGT in the germline V gene. The V and J ends lost 2 bases and 4 bases respectively, with 16 bases between them. DNA for the CDR3: TGTGCCAGCAGTGAAATGCCCCTTACCGTGTCAGATACGCAGTATTTT. Protein sequence: CASSEMPLTVSDTQYF.

The V call is TRBV11-2, the J call TRBJ2-7, with TRBD1 matching 9 bases. J was trimmed by 3 bases and V by 7 bases; bases with no gene match: 10. Per germline, CDR1 SGHAT and CDR2 FQNNGV. The CDR3 extends over 15 amino acids. Written as DNA, the CDR3 is TGTGCCAGCATCTCCCCCGGGACAGGGTTCTACGAGCAGTACTTC. It specifies CASISPGTGFYEQYF.